These T cell receptor beta chains were read from a single sample in a study of identical twins. TCRdb reanalysed the 5' RACE reads using MiXCR and keeps one entry per CDR3 protein. The table has about 890,000 distinct CDR3 sequences, 10% to 15% seen once. These sequences were also reported in another study, on yellow fever vaccine responses in identical twins.

Specimen: PBMCs. The receptors derive from a woman under 30 in good health. Each CDR3 is given with its conserved first and last residue. The order of the fields is J gene, clone size, D gene, V gene, CDR3 protein, CDR3 DNA. A D gene is named only where the DNA matches it firmly. A clone size is listed for some rows: how often the clone was seen (once, few, many), or a class if it is expanded.

J: TRBJ1-4
size: many
D: NA
V: TRBV15
CDR3: CATSRDRSEKLFF
DNA: TGTGCCACCAGCAGAGATCGGAGTGAAAAACTGTTTTTT

J: TRBJ2-7
size: NA
D: NA
V: TRBV2
CDR3: CASSEAQLAISYEQYF
DNA: TGTGCCAGCAGTGAAGCGCAGTTAGCGATCTCCTACGAGCAGTACTTC

J: TRBJ2-5
size: NA
D: TRBD2
V: TRBV28
CDR3: CASSFNFGTSGGAETQYF
DNA: TGTGCCAGCAGTTTCAATTTCGGGACTAGCGGGGGGGCGGAGACCCAGTACTTC

J: TRBJ2-5
size: NA
D: NA
V: TRBV3-1
CDR3: CASSHSVARYF
DNA: TGTGCCAGCAGCCATTCGGTGGCCCGGTACTTC

J: TRBJ2-2
size: NA
D: TRBD2
V: TRBV7-2
CDR3: CASSFSGGVTGELFF
DNA: TGTGCCAGCAGCTTCAGCGGGGGGGTCACCGGGGAGCTGTTTTTT

J: TRBJ2-1
size: few
D: TRBD2
V: TRBV10-3
CDR3: CAISEGPPGLAGNKQFF
DNA: TGTGCCATCAGTGAGGGTCCTCCGGGACTAGCGGGAAACAAGCAGTTCTTC

J: TRBJ2-1
size: NA
D: NA
V: TRBV11-2
CDR3: CASTGGLAEGRISYNEQFF
DNA: TGTGCCAGCACCGGGGGTTTAGCGGAGGGACGTATCTCCTACAATGAGCAGTTCTTC

J: TRBJ2-5
size: few
D: TRBD1
V: TRBV5-1
CDR3: CASSLTTGGATQYF
DNA: TGCGCCAGCAGCTTAACGACAGGGGGTGCGACCCAGTACTTC

J: TRBJ2-1
size: many
D: NA
V: TRBV12-3/TRBV12-4
CDR3: CASSFRVGSYNEQFF
DNA: TGTGCCAGCAGTTTCAGGGTAGGGTCATACAATGAGCAGTTCTTC

J: TRBJ2-1
size: NA
D: TRBD2
V: TRBV4-2
CDR3: CASSQPGLAGESGEQFF
DNA: TGTGCCAGCAGCCAACCGGGACTAGCGGGGGAGAGTGGGGAGCAGTTCTTC

J: TRBJ2-1
size: few
D: NA
V: TRBV15
CDR3: CATSKGNNEQFF
DNA: TGTGCCACCAGCAAAGGGAACAATGAGCAGTTCTTC

J: TRBJ2-1
size: few
D: TRBD1
V: TRBV7-9
CDR3: CASSSGQGASEQFF
DNA: TGTGCCAGCAGCTCGGGACAGGGGGCAAGTGAGCAGTTCTTC

J: TRBJ2-1
size: few
D: TRBD2
V: TRBV27
CDR3: CASSPRDYHNEQFF
DNA: TGTGCCAGCAGCCCTCGGGACTACCACAATGAGCAGTTCTTC

J: TRBJ2-3
size: once
D: NA
V: TRBV6-5
CDR3: CASSYRGMADTQYF
DNA: TGTGCCAGCAGTTATCGCGGGATGGCAGATACGCAGTATTTT

J: TRBJ2-5
size: few
D: TRBD2
V: TRBV6-5
CDR3: CASSYSQTSEETQYF
DNA: TGTGCCAGCAGTTACTCGCAGACTAGCGAAGAGACCCAGTACTTC